Listed below are T cell receptor beta chains from one sample, sequenced in a study of blood T cell repertoires in COVID-19. Sequenced by immunoSEQ multiplex PCR; TCRdb stores in-frame clones only, minus some. The repertoire holds about 370,000 clones, with around 87% as singletons. The sequenced sample consisted of peripheral blood. These receptors were collected from a woman aged 30 to 39 with COVID-19, enrolled during active disease. Each CDR3 is given with its conserved first and last residue. The order of the fields is V gene, D gene, clone size, CDR3 length, J gene, CDR3 DNA, CDR3 protein. The D gene is left open where the match is weak. Size is stated for part of the rows, as once, few or many counts, or as a class when the clone is expanded.

>TRBV2|NA|NA|12|TRBJ1-1
TGTGCCAGCATTATAGAGGCCACTGAAGCTTTCTTT
CASIIEATEAFF
>TRBV7-2|NA|NA|15|TRBJ2-4
TGTGCCAGCAGCGCTTGGTCCGGCCAGGAAAACATTCAGTACTTC
CASSAWSGQENIQYF
>TRBV2|NA|NA|15|TRBJ2-7
TGTGCCAGCAGGGGCCCAGCTGTTAGCTCCTACGAGCAGTACTTC
CASRGPAVSSYEQYF
>TRBV5-1|NA|NA|15|TRBJ2-7
TGCGCCAGCAGCGCGGCAGGGATCGGAAGATACGAGCAGTACTTC
CASSAAGIGRYEQYF
>TRBV11-2|NA|NA|15|TRBJ2-7
TGTGCCAGCAGCTTAGGGGCGACAAGGACCTACGAGCAGTACTTC
CASSLGATRTYEQYF
>TRBV2|NA|once|17|TRBJ2-1
TGTGCCAGCAATGAACGGGTAGCGGCCAGCTCCTACAATGAGCAGTTCTTC
CASNERVAASSYNEQFF
>TRBV2|NA|NA|15|TRBJ2-7
TGTGCCAGCAGGGAGGACAGTTACCCTTCCTACGAGCAGTACTTC
CASREDSYPSYEQYF
>TRBV28|NA|NA|16|TRBJ2-2
TGTGCCAGCAGAATACCGGGGACTGTAAACACCGGGGAGCTGTTTTTT
CASRIPGTVNTGELFF
>TRBV30|TRBD1|NA|13|TRBJ2-1
TGTGCCTGGAGTATAACAGGGGTCAATGAGCAGTTCTTC
CAWSITGVNEQFF
>TRBV6-1|TRBD2|NA|17|TRBJ2-7
TGTGCCAGCAGTGAAGCCGGGACTAGCGGGATCCTCTACGAGCAGTACTTC
CASSEAGTSGILYEQYF
>TRBV27|NA|NA|15|TRBJ2-3
TGTGCCAGCAGTTTATCGAGGGCTAACACAGATACGCAGTATTTT
CASSLSRANTDTQYF
>TRBV5-1|NA|NA|15|TRBJ2-1
TGCGCCAGCAGCCTTACCGGGAGCCAAACCCTTGAGCAGTTCTTC
CASSLTGSQTLEQFF
>TRBV6-5|TRBD1|NA|13|TRBJ1-2
TGTGCCAGCAGGGACAGGGGGTTTTATGGCTACACCTTC
CASRDRGFYGYTF
>TRBV6-6|TRBD2|NA|14|TRBJ2-5
TGTGCCAGCAGTCAACTAGCGAGGCAGGAGACCCAGTACTTC
CASSQLARQETQYF
>TRBV27|TRBD2|NA|15|TRBJ2-3
TGTGCCAGCAGAGCCACTAGCGGGAGGACAGATACGCAGTATTTT
CASRATSGRTDTQYF
>TRBV30|NA|NA|11|TRBJ1-1
TGTGCCTGGAGTGTTAGCCTTGGAGCTTTCTTT
CAWSVSLGAFF
>TRBV28|TRBD1|NA|13|TRBJ1-4
TGTGCCACGTTCCGGGACAGGGGTGAAAAACTGTTTTTT
CATFRDRGEKLFF